The rows below give T cell receptor beta chains drawn from one sample of a study of control samples from healthy donors and cancer patients. Sequencing used immunoSEQ multiplex PCR; TCRdb keeps in-frame clones, though not all of them. The profile shows about 80,000 clones, roughly 89% of them singletons. The sequencing input was blood. These receptors all stem from a woman aged 60-75 years in good health. Each CDR3 is given with its conserved first and last residue. The D gene is left open where the match is weak. Clone size, where shown, is once, few, many, or a class for clones that have expanded.

-	TRBV21-1	TRBJ2-7	-	CASSTTSGGSYEQYF	TGTGCCAGCAGCACTACTAGCGGGGGTTCCTACGAGCAGTACTTC
TRBD2	TRBV19	TRBJ2-1	-	CASSIGGLGWYEQFF	TGTGCCAGTAGTATAGGTGGACTAGGTTGGTATGAGCAGTTCTTC
TRBD2	TRBV7-9	TRBJ2-2	-	CASSPAGGRVGELFF	TGTGCCAGCAGCCCAGCGGGAGGGCGTGTAGGGGAGCTGTTTTTT
-	TRBV11-2	TRBJ2-2	-	CASRAGANTGELFF	TGTGCCAGCAGGGCCGGGGCAAACACCGGGGAGCTGTTTTTT
TRBD2	TRBV5-1	TRBJ2-1	-	CASSLVALAAFNEQFF	TGCGCCAGCAGCTTGGTCGCACTAGCGGCCTTCAATGAGCAGTTCTTC
-	TRBV10-2	TRBJ1-1	-	CASRREGWTEAFF	TGCGCCAGCAGAAGGGAAGGGTGGACTGAAGCTTTCTTT
TRBD1	TRBV27	TRBJ2-5	-	CASSRRDRETQYF	TGTGCCAGCAGTCGCCGGGACAGGGAGACCCAGTACTTC
-	TRBV5-6	TRBJ1-1	-	CASSSGRNTEAFF	TGTGCCAGCAGCTCCGGACGGAACACTGAAGCTTTCTTT
-	TRBV10-2	TRBJ2-1	-	CASRPTRTYNEQFF	TGCGCCAGCAGACCTACTAGAACCTACAATGAGCAGTTCTTC
-	TRBV10-1	TRBJ1-2	-	CASSESRAGAPFGYTF	TGCGCCAGCAGTGAGTCGAGGGCAGGGGCACCCTTTGGCTACACCTTC
-	TRBV28	TRBJ2-7	-	CASSSPAGRDYEQYF	TGTGCCAGCAGTTCCCCGGCGGGCCGAGACTACGAGCAGTACTTC
-	TRBV29-1	TRBJ1-1	-	CSVEGGPEAFF	TGCAGCGTTGAAGGGGGGCCAGAAGCTTTCTTT
-	TRBV7-7	TRBJ1-1	-	CASSLDGHTEAFF	TGTGCCAGCAGCTTGGACGGTCACACTGAAGCTTTCTTT
TRBD1	TRBV11-2	TRBJ1-2	-	CASSYTGTGGEFNYGYTF	TGTGCCAGCAGTTACACCGGGACAGGGGGCGAATTTAACTATGGCTACACCTTC
-	TRBV19	TRBJ1-1	-	CASTPRGTGGTEAFF	TGTGCCAGTACTCCTCGAGGGACGGGAGGGACTGAAGCTTTCTTT
-	TRBV10-3	TRBJ1-1	-	CAISESGKSTEAFF	TGTGCCATCAGTGAGTCGGGGAAATCGACTGAAGCTTTCTTT
-	TRBV7-9	TRBJ1-4	-	CASSLQEKGKLFF	TGTGCCAGCAGCTTACAGGAAAAGGGAAAACTGTTTTTT
-	TRBV3-1/TRBV3-2	TRBJ1-1	-	CASSPRGAEAFF	TGTGCCAGCAGCCCCCGCGGGGCTGAAGCTTTCTTT
-	TRBV7-8	TRBJ1-2	-	CASSLLIGSGYTF	TGTGCCAGCAGCTTACTTATCGGGTCTGGCTACACCTTC
TRBD1	TRBV12-5	TRBJ2-1	-	CASGPPGTGDYNEQFF	TGTGCTAGTGGTCCCCCTGGGACAGGGGACTACAATGAGCAGTTCTTC
TRBD2	TRBV28	TRBJ2-1	-	CASSLWSWGGATYNEQFF	TGTGCCAGCAGTTTATGGTCTTGGGGGGGAGCGACCTACAATGAGCAGTTCTTC
-	TRBV2	TRBJ2-2	-	CASEREQNGELFF	TGTGCCAGCGAGAGGGAGCAAAACGGGGAGCTGTTTTTT
-	TRBV19	TRBJ2-1	-	CASSANTYNEQFF	TGTGCCAGTAGTGCGAACACCTACAATGAGCAGTTCTTC
-	TRBV5-1	TRBJ1-1	-	CASSRTADTEAFF	TGCGCCAGCAGCCGTACAGCGGACACTGAAGCTTTCTTT
-	TRBV6-1	TRBJ1-2	few	CASSDPGGNYGYTF	TGTGCCAGCAGTGACCCGGGGGGGAACTATGGCTACACCTTC
TRBD1	TRBV30	TRBJ1-2	-	CAFPSPDRVSGRIYTF	TGTGCCTTCCCATCTCCGGACAGGGTAAGCGGCCGGATCTACACCTTC
-	TRBV27	TRBJ2-3	-	CASSPLSGLSTDTQYF	TGTGCCAGCAGTCCACTCAGTGGACTGAGCACAGATACGCAGTATTTT
-	TRBV2	TRBJ1-5	-	CASSEGGVKPQHF	TGTGCCAGCAGTGAGGGTGGGGTGAAGCCCCAGCATTTT
-	TRBV28	TRBJ2-7	-	CASSLGPKGPYEQYF	TGTGCCAGCAGTTTAGGCCCCAAGGGGCCCTACGAGCAGTACTTC
-	TRBV30	TRBJ1-6	-	CAWKFGEDSPLHF	TGTGCCTGGAAGTTTGGGGAGGATTCACCCCTCCACTTT
-	TRBV2	TRBJ2-3	-	CASSGDADTQYF	TGTGCCAGCTCGGGAGACGCAGATACGCAGTATTTT
TRBD1	TRBV5-5	TRBJ2-4	-	CASSYWDSTKNIQYF	TGTGCCAGCAGCTATTGGGACAGCACCAAAAACATTCAGTACTTC
TRBD1	TRBV5-1	TRBJ1-2	-	CASRSGQGAVIYGYTF	TGCGCCAGCAGATCCGGACAGGGGGCTGTTATCTATGGCTACACCTTC
-	TRBV19	TRBJ1-5	once	CASSKRNQPQHF	TGTGCCAGTAGTAAAAGGAATCAGCCCCAGCATTTT
TRBD1	TRBV30	TRBJ2-7	once	CACTGTAYSYEQYF	TGTGCCTGCACCGGGACAGCGTACTCGTACGAGCAGTACTTC
-	TRBV11-3	TRBJ1-6	-	CASSPWWGGGNSPLHF	TGTGCCAGCAGCCCATGGTGGGGGGGCGGTAATTCACCCCTCCACTTT
-	TRBV6-5	TRBJ1-2	-	CASSPRWKNYGYTF	TGTGCCAGCAGTCCCCGATGGAAAAACTATGGCTACACCTTC
-	TRBV4-2	TRBJ2-7	many	CASSQDLSVPGEQYF	TGTGCCAGCAGCCAAGATCTGAGCGTCCCAGGCGAGCAGTACTTC
-	TRBV5-6	TRBJ2-3	-	CASSPDTGSSTDTQYF	TGTGCCAGCAGCCCCGACACAGGATCTAGCACAGATACGCAGTATTTT
TRBD1	TRBV18	TRBJ2-1	-	CASSRTGVSEQFF	TGTGCCAGCTCGCGGACAGGGGTTAGTGAGCAGTTCTTC
-	TRBV28	TRBJ2-5	-	CASSLWGRQETQYF	TGTGCCAGCAGTTTATGGGGCAGACAAGAGACCCAGTACTTC
-	TRBV7-2	TRBJ2-1	-	CASSPDRRLYNEQFF	TGTGCCAGCAGCCCAGACAGGAGACTTTACAATGAGCAGTTCTTC
-	TRBV6-5	TRBJ2-3	-	CASTWSEITDTQYF	TGTGCCAGCACGTGGTCGGAGATCACAGATACGCAGTATTTT
TRBD1	TRBV5-1	TRBJ2-1	once	CASSSPGQGENEQFF	TGCGCCAGCAGCTCACCGGGACAGGGAGAGAATGAGCAGTTCTTC
TRBD1	TRBV18	TRBJ2-7	-	CASSRTSGTGDNEQYF	TGTGCCAGCTCACGTACCTCCGGGACAGGAGACAACGAGCAGTACTTC
-	TRBV21-1	TRBJ1-5	-	CASSKTCSNQPQHF	TGTGCCAGCAGCAAAACCTGTAGCAATCAGCCCCAGCATTTT
TRBD2	TRBV6-5	TRBJ2-2	-	CASSLLAGNTGELFF	TGTGCCAGCAGTTTACTAGCGGGGAACACCGGGGAGCTGTTTTTT
TRBD1	TRBV28	TRBJ1-4	-	CASRPGTGGEKLFF	TGTGCCAGCAGGCCCGGGACAGGCGGTGAAAAACTGTTTTTT
-	TRBV7-9	TRBJ1-1	-	CASSYPRRNTEAFF	TGTGCCAGCAGCTACCCTCGGAGGAACACTGAAGCTTTCTTT
TRBD1	TRBV3-1/TRBV3-2	TRBJ1-2	-	CASSPYLSDRGRDGYTF	TGTGCCAGCAGCCCCTACCTGTCGGACAGGGGGCGTGATGGCTACACCTTC